The 15 T cell receptor beta chains given below trace back to one sample, sequenced in a study of blood T cell repertoires in COVID-19. This table comes from immunoSEQ multiplex PCR, and its TCRdb copy is limited to in-frame clones, with some not included. Of roughly 180,000 clones in the sample, 84% are singletons; the top ten hold roughly 7.1%. Input material: peripheral blood. These receptors originate from a man between 35 and 55 years old who had recovered from COVID-19.

The chain uses TRBV7-2 and TRBJ1-2; 10 bases agree with TRBD1. Germline trimming cut 6 bases from V and 8 bases from J; bases unmatched to any gene: 9. The CDR3 covers 14 residues. Germline-derived CDR1 and CDR2 are SGHTA and FQGNSA. DNA of the CDR3: TGTGCCAGCAGTCCCGTGGTGACAGGGGGCGGCTACACCTTC. This gives the protein CASSPVVTGGGYTF.

This clone was seen just once. The J gene is TRBJ1-2, the V gene TRBV2; D perhaps matches TRBD1 (6 bases). There are 17 residues in the CDR3. V was pared by 2 bases and J by 2 bases, with 18 bases between. Germline assignment: CDR1 SNHLY and CDR2 FYNNEI. The CDR3 is CASSESRGAIINYGYTF. The CDR3 DNA follows: TGTGCCAGCAGTGAAAGTCGGGGGGCCATTATAAACTATGGCTACACCTTC. Complete variable domain (other parts from reference TRBV2 and TRBJ1-2): EPEVTQTPSHQVTQMGQEVILRCVPISNHLYFYWYRQILGQKVEFLVSFYNNEISEKSEIFDDQFSVERPDGSNFTLKIRSTKLEDSAMYFCASSESRGAIINYGYTFGSGTRLTVV.

The chain recombines TRBV10-3 with TRBJ1-4; D possibly corresponds to TRBD1 (5 bases). This CDR3 region has 15 residues. CDR1 ENHRY and CDR2 SYGVKD come from the germline V gene. Trimming left V 3 bases short and J 0 bases short, with 8 bases between. The CDR3 loop reads CAISDKTATNEKLFF. CDR3 nucleotide sequence: TGTGCCATCAGTGATAAGACAGCAACTAATGAAAAACTGTTTTTT.

This sequence joins TRBV28 and TRBJ1-2; D perhaps matches TRBD1 (6 bases). The CDR3 runs to 14 residues. Germline CDR1 reads MDHEN; CDR2 reads SYDVKM. V lost 6 bases to trimming and J lost 4 bases, with 15 bases between them. The CDR3 bases are TGTGCCAGCAGGCATGAAGGACAGCGCTATGGCTACACCTTC. Its translation is CASRHEGQRYGYTF.

V gene TRBV4-3 combines with J gene TRBJ1-3; D remains ambiguous. CDR3 length equals 16 residues. Trimming pared 0 bases from V and 2 bases from J, leaving 11 bases between. The germline CDR1 and CDR2 sequences are LGHNA and YSLEER. The CDR3 sequence is CASSQEPGGPGNTIYF. The CDR3 DNA follows: TGCGCCAGCAGCCAAGAACCGGGAGGCCCTGGAAACACCATATATTTT.

This chain connects TRBV11-3 to TRBJ2-2, with D possibly matching TRBD2 (6 bases). CDR3 length equals 15 residues. Germline CDR1 SGHNT, CDR2 YENEEA. V was clipped by 5 bases and J by 6 bases, with 16 bases between them. The CDR3 DNA follows: TGTGCCAGCAGCCCGGGACTTCACTATGCCGGGGAGCTGTTTTTT. Its protein product is CASSPGLHYAGELFF.

The V call is TRBV7-2, the J call TRBJ1-5; tentative D call: TRBD1 (5 bases). Germline-derived CDR1 and CDR2 are SGHTA and FQGNSA. The CDR3 extends over 14 amino acids. V gave up 5 bases and J gave up 0 bases, with 8 bases separating them. CDR3 DNA sequence: TGTGCCAGCAGCCGGGACTTTAGCAATCAGCCCCAGCATTTT. Protein sequence: CASSRDFSNQPQHF.

This chain connects TRBV19 to TRBJ1-4; no reliable D call. The CDR3 has 14 amino acids. The V gene's germline CDR1 is LNHDA and CDR2 SQIVND (reference sequence). Trimming stripped 1 base from V and 0 bases from J, with 3 bases between. The CDR3 is CASSIVATNEKLFF. The CDR3 DNA reads as TGTGCCAGTAGTATAGTCGCAACTAATGAAAAACTGTTTTTT.

V usage is TRBV11-1 and J usage is TRBJ2-3, with TRBD2 identical over 8 bases. The CDR3 has 15 amino acids. Germline V gives CDR1 SGHAT, CDR2 FQDESV (reference sequence). The V segment lost 3 bases and the J segment 0 bases; nucleotides outside the gene matches: 2. The CDR3 DNA sequence: TGTGCCAGCAGCTTCCAGCGGGAGAGCACAGATACGCAGTATTTT. This encodes CASSFQRESTDTQYF.

The chain recombines TRBV24-1 with TRBJ2-1, with 14 nucleotides matching TRBD2. This CDR3 contains 14 residues. Per germline, CDR1 KGHDR and CDR2 SFDVKD. The V and J ends lost 5 bases and 8 bases, in that order; junction bases with no gene match: 1. CDR3 sequence reads: CATSGLAGGDEQFF. In DNA form, the CDR3 reads TGTGCCACCAGTGGACTAGCGGGAGGGGATGAGCAGTTCTTC.

The chain uses TRBV15 and TRBJ1-2, with D perhaps TRBD1 (6 bases). CDR1 is LNHNV and CDR2 is YYDKDF in the germline V gene (reference sequence). V was pared by 0 bases and J by 0 bases, with 23 bases between. CDR3 length: 20 amino acids. The CDR3 DNA reads TGTGCCACCAGCAGAGATGGCCTTTGGGGGGGGACACAAGCTAACTATGGCTACACCTTC. The encoded protein is CATSRDGLWGGTQANYGYTF.

The chain recombines TRBV19 with TRBJ2-5, with TRBD2 identical over 9 bases. J was trimmed by 4 bases and V by 1 base; bases with no gene match: 10. This CDR3 is built from 17 residues. CDR1 LNHDA and CDR2 SQIVND come from the germline V gene (reference sequence). The CDR3 region has the DNA TGTGCCAGTAGTATAGGGGGCGGGAGGGCCGGAGGAGAGACCCAGTACTTC. It is translated as CASSIGGGRAGGETQYF.

V is TRBV29-1 and J is TRBJ2-1, with 8 bases fitting TRBD2. This CDR3 contains 15 residues. With V trimmed by 3 bases and J by 9 bases, 13 bases remained unmatched. Germline loops: CDR1 SQVTM, CDR2 ANQGSEA. CDR3 protein: CSVDRSREGRVEQFF. The CDR3 DNA reads TGCAGCGTTGATAGGAGTCGGGAGGGCCGGGTTGAGCAGTTCTTC.

In regard to this clone: This sequence may be a read error, since a much larger clone differs from it by one base. V and J are TRBV6-2 or TRBV6-3 and TRBJ2-1; D call uncertain. There are 11 residues in the CDR3. V lost 0 bases to trimming and J lost 9 bases, with 3 bases between them. The V gene's germline CDR1 is MNHEY and CDR2 SVGEGT. As DNA, the CDR3 is TGTGCCAGCAGTTACTCTAGTGAGCAGTTCTTC. It encodes CASSYSSEQFF.

The V and J genes are TRBV7-2 and TRBJ2-7, with 7 bases aligning to TRBD2. Germline values: CDR1 SGHTA, CDR2 FQGNSA. This CDR3 region has 14 residues. Trimming cost V 5 bases and J 1 base; bases outside gene matches: 5. DNA for the CDR3: TGTGCCAGCAGCCTAAGCGGGACTTCCTACGAGCAGTACTTC. Residues: CASSLSGTSYEQYF.